The sequence of this T cell receptor (beta chain) was determined in a study of blood T cell repertoires in COVID-19. Clones were sequenced by immunoSEQ multiplex PCR, and TCRdb holds only the in-frame ones, with some missing. The sample gives approximately 180,000 clones, approximately 85% of which show up once; over 2.5% is in the top ten. The TCR comes from a man aged 60 to 75 with acute or convalescent COVID-19. The specimen sequenced was peripheral blood.

The CDR3 sequence: CASSRGGTRTGELFF. CDR3 DNA: TGCGCCAGCAGCCGAGGGGGAACAAGGACCGGGGAGCTGTTTTTT. This rearrangement joins TRBV5-1 to TRBJ2-2; D is possibly TRBD1 (6 bases). Germline V gene lookup returns CDR1 SGHRS and CDR2 YFSETQ. The CDR3 spans 15 residues. V lost 4 bases to trimming and J lost 5 bases, with 15 bases between them.